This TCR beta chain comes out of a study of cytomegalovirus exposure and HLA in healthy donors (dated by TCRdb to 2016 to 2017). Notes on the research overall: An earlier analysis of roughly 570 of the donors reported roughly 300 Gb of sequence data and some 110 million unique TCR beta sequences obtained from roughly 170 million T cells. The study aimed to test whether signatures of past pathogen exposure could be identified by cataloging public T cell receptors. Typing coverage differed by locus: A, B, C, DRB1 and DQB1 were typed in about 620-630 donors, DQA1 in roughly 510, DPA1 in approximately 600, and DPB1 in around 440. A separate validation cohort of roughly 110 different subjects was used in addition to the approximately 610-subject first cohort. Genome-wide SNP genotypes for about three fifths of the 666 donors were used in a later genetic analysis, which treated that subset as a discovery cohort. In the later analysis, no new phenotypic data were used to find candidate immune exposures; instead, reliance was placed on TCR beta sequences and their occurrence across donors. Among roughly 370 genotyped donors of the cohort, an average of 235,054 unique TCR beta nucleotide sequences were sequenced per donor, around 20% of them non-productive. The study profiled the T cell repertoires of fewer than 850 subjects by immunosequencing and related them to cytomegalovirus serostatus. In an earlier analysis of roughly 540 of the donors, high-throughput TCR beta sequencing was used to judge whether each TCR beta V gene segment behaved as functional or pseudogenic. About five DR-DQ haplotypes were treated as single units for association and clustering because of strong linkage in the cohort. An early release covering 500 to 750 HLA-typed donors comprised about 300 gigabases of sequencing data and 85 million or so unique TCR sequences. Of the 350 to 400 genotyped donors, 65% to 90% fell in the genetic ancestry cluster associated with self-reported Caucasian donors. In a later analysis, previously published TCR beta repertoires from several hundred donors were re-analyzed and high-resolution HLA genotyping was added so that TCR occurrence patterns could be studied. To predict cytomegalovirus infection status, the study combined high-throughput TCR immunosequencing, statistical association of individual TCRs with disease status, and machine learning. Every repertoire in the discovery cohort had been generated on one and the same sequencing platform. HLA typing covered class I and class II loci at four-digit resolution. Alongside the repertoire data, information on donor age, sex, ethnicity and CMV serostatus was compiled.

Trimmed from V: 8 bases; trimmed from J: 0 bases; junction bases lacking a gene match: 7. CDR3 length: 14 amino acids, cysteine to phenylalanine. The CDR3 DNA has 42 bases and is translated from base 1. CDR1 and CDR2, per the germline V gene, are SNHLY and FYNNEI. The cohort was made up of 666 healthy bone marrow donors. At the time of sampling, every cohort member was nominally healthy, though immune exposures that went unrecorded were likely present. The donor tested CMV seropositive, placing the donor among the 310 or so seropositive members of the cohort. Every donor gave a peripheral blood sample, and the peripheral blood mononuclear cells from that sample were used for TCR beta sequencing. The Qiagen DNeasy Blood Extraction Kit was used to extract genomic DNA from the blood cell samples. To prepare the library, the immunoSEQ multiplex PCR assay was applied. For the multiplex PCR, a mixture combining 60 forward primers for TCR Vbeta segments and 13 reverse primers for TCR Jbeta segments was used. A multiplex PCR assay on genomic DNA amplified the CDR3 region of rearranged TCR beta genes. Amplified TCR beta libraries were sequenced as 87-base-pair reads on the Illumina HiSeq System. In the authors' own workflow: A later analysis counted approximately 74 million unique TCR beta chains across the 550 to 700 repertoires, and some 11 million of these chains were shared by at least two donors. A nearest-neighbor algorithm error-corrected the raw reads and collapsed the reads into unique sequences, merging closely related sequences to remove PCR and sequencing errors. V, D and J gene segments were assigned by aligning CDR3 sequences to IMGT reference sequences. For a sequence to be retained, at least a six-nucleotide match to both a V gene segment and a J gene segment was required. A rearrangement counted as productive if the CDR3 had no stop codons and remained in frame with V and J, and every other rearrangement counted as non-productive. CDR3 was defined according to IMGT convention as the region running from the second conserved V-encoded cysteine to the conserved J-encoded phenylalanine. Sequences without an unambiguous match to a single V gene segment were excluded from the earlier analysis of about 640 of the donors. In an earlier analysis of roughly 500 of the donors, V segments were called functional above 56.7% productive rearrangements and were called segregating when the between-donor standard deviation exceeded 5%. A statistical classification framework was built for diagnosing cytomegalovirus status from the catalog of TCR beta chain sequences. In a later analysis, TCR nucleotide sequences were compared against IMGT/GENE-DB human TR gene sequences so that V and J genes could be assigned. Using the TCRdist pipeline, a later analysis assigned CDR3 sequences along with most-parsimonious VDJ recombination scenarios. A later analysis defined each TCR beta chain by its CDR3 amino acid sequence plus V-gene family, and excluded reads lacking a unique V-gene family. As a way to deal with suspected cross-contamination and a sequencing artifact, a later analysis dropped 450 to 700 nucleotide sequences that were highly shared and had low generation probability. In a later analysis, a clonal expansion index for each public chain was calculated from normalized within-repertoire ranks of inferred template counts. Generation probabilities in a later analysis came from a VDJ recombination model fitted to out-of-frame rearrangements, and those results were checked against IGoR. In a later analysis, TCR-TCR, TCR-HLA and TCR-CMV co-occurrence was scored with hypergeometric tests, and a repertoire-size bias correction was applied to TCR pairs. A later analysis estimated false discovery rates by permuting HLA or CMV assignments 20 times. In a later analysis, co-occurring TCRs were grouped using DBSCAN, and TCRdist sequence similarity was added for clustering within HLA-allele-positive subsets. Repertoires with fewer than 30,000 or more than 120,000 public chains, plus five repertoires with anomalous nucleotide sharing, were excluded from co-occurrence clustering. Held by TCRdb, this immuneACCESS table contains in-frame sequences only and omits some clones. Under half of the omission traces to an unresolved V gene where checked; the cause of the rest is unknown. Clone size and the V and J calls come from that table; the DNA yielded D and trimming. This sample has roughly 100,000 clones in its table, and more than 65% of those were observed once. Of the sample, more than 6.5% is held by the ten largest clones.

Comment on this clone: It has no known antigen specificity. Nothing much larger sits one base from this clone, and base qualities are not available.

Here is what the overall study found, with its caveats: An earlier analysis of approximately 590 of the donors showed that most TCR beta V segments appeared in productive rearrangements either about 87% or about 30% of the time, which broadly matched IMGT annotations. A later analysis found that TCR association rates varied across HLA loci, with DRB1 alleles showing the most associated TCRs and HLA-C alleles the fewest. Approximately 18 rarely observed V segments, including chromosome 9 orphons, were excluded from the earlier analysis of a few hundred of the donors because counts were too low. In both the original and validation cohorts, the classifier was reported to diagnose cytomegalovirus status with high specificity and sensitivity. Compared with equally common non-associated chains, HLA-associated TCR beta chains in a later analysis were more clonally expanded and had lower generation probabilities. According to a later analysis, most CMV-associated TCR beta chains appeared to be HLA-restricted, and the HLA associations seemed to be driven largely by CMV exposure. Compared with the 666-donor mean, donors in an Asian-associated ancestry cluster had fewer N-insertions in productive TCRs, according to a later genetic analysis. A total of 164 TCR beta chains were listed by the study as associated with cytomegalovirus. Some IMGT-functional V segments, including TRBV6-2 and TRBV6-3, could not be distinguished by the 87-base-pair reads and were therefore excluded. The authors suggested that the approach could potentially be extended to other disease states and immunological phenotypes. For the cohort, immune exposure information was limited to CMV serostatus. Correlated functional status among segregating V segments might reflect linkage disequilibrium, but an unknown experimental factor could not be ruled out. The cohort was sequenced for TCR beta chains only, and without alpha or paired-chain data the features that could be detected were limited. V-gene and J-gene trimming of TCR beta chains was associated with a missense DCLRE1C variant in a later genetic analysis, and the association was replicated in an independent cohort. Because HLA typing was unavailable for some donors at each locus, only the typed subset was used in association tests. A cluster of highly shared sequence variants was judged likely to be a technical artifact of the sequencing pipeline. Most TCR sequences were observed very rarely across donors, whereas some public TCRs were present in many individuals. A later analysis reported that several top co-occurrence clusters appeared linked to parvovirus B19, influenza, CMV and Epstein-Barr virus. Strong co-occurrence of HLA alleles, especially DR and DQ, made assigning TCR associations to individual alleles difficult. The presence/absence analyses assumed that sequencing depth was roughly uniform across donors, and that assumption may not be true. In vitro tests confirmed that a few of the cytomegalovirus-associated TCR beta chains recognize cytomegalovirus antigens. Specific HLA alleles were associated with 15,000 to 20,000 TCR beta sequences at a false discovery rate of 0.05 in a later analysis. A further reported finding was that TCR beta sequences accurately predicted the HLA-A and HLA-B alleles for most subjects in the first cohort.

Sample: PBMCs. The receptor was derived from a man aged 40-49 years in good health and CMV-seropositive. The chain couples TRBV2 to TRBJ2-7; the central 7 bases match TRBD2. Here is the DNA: TGTGCCAGCTCCAGCGGGGAGAGCTCCTACGAGCAGTACTTC. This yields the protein CASSSGESSYEQYF.